This TCR beta chain appears in the sequencing data of a study of technical replicates of blood from several donors. Trimming removed 4 bases from V and 7 bases from J; junction bases left unmatched: 6. The CDR3 runs to 13 residues. Germline V gives CDR1 SGHTA, CDR2 FQGTGA. TCRdb's table, derived via immunoSEQ multiplex PCR, lists solely in-frame clones and lacks some. The sample shows tens of thousands of clones, 90% to 96% of them seen only once. The chain uses TRBV7-3 and TRBJ2-7, with TRBD1 identical over 8 bases. The sequence was obtained from a human donor in good health. Sequencing was done on a sample of T cells isolated from PBMCs. In nucleotides, the CDR3 is TGTGCCAGCAGCTCCGGGACAGGTTCGGAGCAGTACTTC. It translates to CASSSGTGSEQYF. Complete variable domain (other parts from reference TRBV7-3 and TRBJ2-7): GAGVSQTPSNKVTEKGKYVELRCDPISGHTALYWYRQSLGQGPEFLIYFQGTGAADDSGLPNDRFFAVRPEGSVSTLKIQRTERGDSAVYLCASSSGTGSEQYFGPGTRLTVT.